A selection of T cell receptor beta chains follows, all from one sample in a study of T cells in Graves' hyperthyroidism and ophthalmopathy. Each CDR3 protein gets one entry after TCRdb re-called the multiplex PCR reads with MiXCR. Of approximately 360,000 distinct CDR3 sequences in the sample, approximately 14% are singletons; the top ten hold roughly a quarter. The sequenced material came from blood. The source of these receptors is a woman aged 18 to 35 with Graves' hyperthyroidism that later progressed to Graves' ophthalmopathy. The CDR3 runs from the conserved cysteine through the conserved F or W. The D gene is left open where the match is weak. Expanded clones are given a class, and other clones once, few, many or no size at all.

v_gene,len,j_gene,d_gene,abundance,CDR3nt,CDR3aa
TRBV9,13,TRBJ1-2,.,few,TGTGCCAGCAGCGTTTTAGGGAGCTATGGCTACACCTTC,CASSVLGSYGYTF
TRBV13,16,TRBJ1-3,.,.,TGTGCCAGCAGCTCAGAACAGAGAAGCTCTGGAAACACCGTATATTTT,CASSSEQRSSGNTVYF
TRBV4-2,16,TRBJ2-7,.,few,TGTGCCAGCAGCCAAGTAAGGTGGGCGGGACCCTACGAGCAGTACTTC,CASSQVRWAGPYEQYF
TRBV18,14,TRBJ1-6,.,many,TGTGCCAGCTCACCCGGGACGGATAATTCACCCCTCCACTTT,CASSPGTDNSPLHF
TRBV28,13,TRBJ2-1,.,many,TGTGCCAGCAGTCCCCTGATGGATAGCGCCCAGTTCTTC,CASSPLMDSAQFF
TRBV14,16,TRBJ2-2,.,.,TGTGCCAGCAGCCGAATCGGGACTCAGAGAACCGGGGAGCTGTTTTTT,CASSRIGTQRTGELFF
TRBV11-2,13,TRBJ2-4,.,many,TGTGCCAGCAGCTTAGGGGATAAGTACATTCAGTACTTC,CASSLGDKYIQYF
TRBV28,16,TRBJ2-5,.,many,TGTGCCAGCAGTTTTCTCGCGAAGGGGGGCCAAGAGACCCAGTACTTC,CASSFLAKGGQETQYF
TRBV3-1,13,TRBJ1-2,.,few,TGTGCCAGCACCCCCGCAGGGGACTATGGCTACACCTTC,CASTPAGDYGYTF
TRBV11-1,21,TRBJ2-2,TRBD2,.,TGTGTCAGCAGCTTAGTGGGTAAACTGCAGCGGGGAGCCCTGGACACCGGGGAGCTGTTTTTT,CVSSLVGKLQRGALDTGELFF
TRBV6-2/TRBV6-3,17,TRBJ1-2,TRBD1,few,TGTGCCAGCAGTAAGACAGGGTCGGAGCCATGGAACTATGGCTACACCTTC,CASSKTGSEPWNYGYTF
TRBV5-1,15,TRBJ1-5,.,many,TGCGCCAGCAGCTTGGGGGGGGCTAGCAATCAGCCCCAGCATTTT,CASSLGGASNQPQHF
TRBV20-1,14,TRBJ2-5,.,many,TGCAGTGCTCCATCCGGTACCCGGGGGGAGACCCAGTACTTC,CSAPSGTRGETQYF
TRBV9,15,TRBJ2-3,.,.,TGTGCCAGCAGCTCTTCTGGGACCTCGGCAGATACGCAGTATTTT,CASSSSGTSADTQYF
TRBV11-3,12,TRBJ1-1,.,many,TGTGCCAGCGCCGGCGAGAACACTGAAGCTTTCTTT,CASAGENTEAFF
TRBV12-3/TRBV12-4,16,TRBJ2-1,TRBD1,many,TGTGCCAGCAGTGGGGGACAGGGGGGCTCCTACAATGAGCAGTTCTTC,CASSGGQGGSYNEQFF
TRBV27,16,TRBJ2-7,TRBD1,many,TGTGCCAGCAGTCTGTCGACCGGGACAGGACTCTACGAGCAGTACTTC,CASSLSTGTGLYEQYF
TRBV12-3/TRBV12-4,15,TRBJ2-1,TRBD1,many,TGTGCCAGCAGTTTTGACGGACAGGGGGCCCATGAGCAGTTCTTC,CASSFDGQGAHEQFF
TRBV28,11,TRBJ2-1,.,many,TGTGCCAGTGCCGGTTACAATGAGCAGTTCTTC,CASAGYNEQFF
TRBV4-1,13,TRBJ1-1,.,few,TGCGCCAGCAGTAGTTTGATGAACACTGAAGCTTTCTTT,CASSSLMNTEAFF
TRBV12-3/TRBV12-4,14,TRBJ2-3,TRBD2,many,TGTGCCAGCGCCCCTAGCGGCAGCACAGATACGCAGTATTTT,CASAPSGSTDTQYF
TRBV7-9,15,TRBJ2-7,.,.,TGTGCCAGCAGCCCACCCGCGACGGGGCGCTACGAGCAGTACTTC,CASSPPATGRYEQYF
TRBV4-1,15,TRBJ2-7,.,.,TGCGCCAGCAGCCAAGATCTTTCCCTCGGTGACGAGCAGTACTTC,CASSQDLSLGDEQYF
TRBV7-9,15,TRBJ2-7,TRBD1,.,TGTGCCAGCAGCTTTACACAGGGGGCTTCCTACGAGCAGTACTTC,CASSFTQGASYEQYF
TRBV19,16,TRBJ1-1,.,few,TGTGCCAGTAGACCATACCCCCAGTTGGCTGGCACTGAAGCTTTCTTT,CASRPYPQLAGTEAFF
TRBV29-1,13,TRBJ2-5,.,many,TGCAGCGCCCTACGGGGGCCACCCGAGACCCAGTACTTC,CSALRGPPETQYF
TRBV28,14,TRBJ2-5,TRBD1,many,TGTGCCAGCACCCGGGACAGGGGTTTAAAGACCCAGTACTTC,CASTRDRGLKTQYF
TRBV6-5,16,TRBJ2-5,TRBD1,.,TGTGCCAGCAGTTCCCGACAGGGTCGATCCTGGGAGACCCAGTACTTC,CASSSRQGRSWETQYF
TRBV27,13,TRBJ2-5,TRBD2,many,TGTGCCAGCACGTCGGGGGGCCAAGAGACCCAGTACTTC,CASTSGGQETQYF
TRBV27,13,TRBJ1-1,.,.,TGTGCCAGCAGTTTTACTATTGAGACTGAAGCTTTCTTT,CASSFTIETEAFF
TRBV28,15,TRBJ1-4,.,many,TGTGCCAGCAGGATGACAGTTGCAACTAATGAAAAACTGTTTTTT,CASRMTVATNEKLFF
TRBV27,14,TRBJ1-4,.,many,TGTGCCAGCAGTTTAACAGGGTGGGATGAAAAACTGTTTTTT,CASSLTGWDEKLFF
TRBV28,13,TRBJ2-7,.,many,TGTGCCAGCAGCAGACAGCACTCCTACGAGCAGTACTTC,CASSRQHSYEQYF
TRBV12-3/TRBV12-4,16,TRBJ1-1,.,many,TGTGCCAGCAGTCTTCGCTCGACAGGACAGAACACTGAAGCTTTCTTT,CASSLRSTGQNTEAFF
TRBV28,14,TRBJ2-3,TRBD2,many,TGTGCCAGCAGTTTAGCGGGAGGAGGAGATACGCAGTATTTT,CASSLAGGGDTQYF
TRBV15,17,TRBJ2-1,.,.,TGTGCCACCAGCAGGGCCCCAACGGGGAGCGCTGAGGGTGAGCAGTTCTTC,CATSRAPTGSAEGEQFF
TRBV2,15,TRBJ2-3,TRBD1,few,TGTGCCAGCAGCGGAGACAGGGTATTTACAGATACGCAGTATTTT,CASSGDRVFTDTQYF
TRBV7-9,20,TRBJ2-1,TRBD2,.,TGTGCCAGCAGCTCCTCAGGGTGGACTAGCGGGGACGTCAATTTCAATGAGCAGTTCTTC,CASSSSGWTSGDVNFNEQFF
TRBV10-3,16,TRBJ2-1,TRBD2,few,TGTGCCTCGCGAGAAGAACGGACTAGACGTTACAATGAGCAGTTCTTC,CASREERTRRYNEQFF
TRBV2,17,TRBJ2-3,TRBD1,many,TGTGCCAGCAGTGAGAGACAGGGCCTCCCGGGCACAGATACGCAGTATTTT,CASSERQGLPGTDTQYF
TRBV2,17,TRBJ2-6,TRBD1,few,TGTGCCAGCTTCTGGACAGGGGGCTACTCTGGGGCCAACGTCCTGACTTTC,CASFWTGGYSGANVLTF
TRBV7-2,17,TRBJ1-2,.,many,TGTGCCAGCAGCTTCGGGTCGGGGGGGCTTACTAACTATGGCTACACCTTC,CASSFGSGGLTNYGYTF
TRBV20-1,15,TRBJ2-2,TRBD2,few,TGCAGTGCTAAAGGGCGAGCGGGAGGCGCCGGGGAGCTGTTTTTT,CSAKGRAGGAGELFF
TRBV28,14,TRBJ2-7,.,many,TGTGCCAGCAGTATGGCAGGCGGTTTGTACGAGCAGTACTTC,CASSMAGGLYEQYF
TRBV4-2,15,TRBJ1-2,TRBD1,few,TGTGCCAGCGGCCAAGATAAGACAGGGAGCTATGGCTACACCTTC,CASGQDKTGSYGYTF
TRBV27,14,TRBJ2-1,.,many,TGTGCCAGCAGCGATCTGAGCTCCTACAATGAGCAGTTCTTC,CASSDLSSYNEQFF
TRBV20-1,13,TRBJ1-1,TRBD1,.,TGCAGTGCCCAGACAGGGAGGTGGACTGAAGCTTTCTTT,CSAQTGRWTEAFF
TRBV28,14,TRBJ1-2,.,once,TGTGCCAGCGTTGGGACCCAGTCAGCCTATGGCTACACCTTC,CASVGTQSAYGYTF
TRBV7-6,16,TRBJ2-3,.,.,TGTGCCAGCAGCTTAGGGGGGACCTCGTACGGAGATACGCAGTATTTT,CASSLGGTSYGDTQYF
TRBV16,14,TRBJ2-3,.,many,TGTGCCAGCAGCCCCTCCGGGCGGGGAGATACGCAGTATTTT,CASSPSGRGDTQYF